Included here is one TCR beta chain sequence, with context. The source of the sample is a study of blood T cells in healthy people across ages. The CDR3 spans 15 residues. Germline CDR1 is MNHEY and CDR2 is SMNVEV (reference sequence). The J segment lost 4 bases and the V segment lost 4 bases, leaving 9 bases of the junction unmatched. A second about 7 to 12 cycle PCR used barcoded and J-beta primers. TCRdb recomputed calls from the 5' RACE reads with MiXCR, one row per CDR3 protein. The data hold around 750,000 distinct CDR3 sequences, with about 55% observed a single time. This sequence was found in a man older than 75 in good health. V gene TRBV27 combines with J gene TRBJ2-5; 7 positions match TRBD2. Sequenced input: blood. As DNA, the CDR3 is TGTGCCAGCAGTTCCCTGATCTCGGGGGGAGAGACCCAGTACTTC. Translating it yields CASSSLISGGETQYF.